These 26 T cell receptor beta chains were all obtained from the same sample, sequenced in a study of T cells in localized non-small cell lung cancer. Data came from immunoSEQ multiplex PCR; TCRdb stores just in-frame clones and leaves some out. The sample holds under 55,000 clones, around 82% seen once. The specimen was PBMCs, collected before any cancer treatment. These receptors were obtained from a woman aged 40-69 years with stage II lung adenocarcinoma.

V usage is TRBV30 and J usage is TRBJ2-2, with TRBD1 identical over 8 bases. Trimming at V came to 1 base and at J to 1 base, leaving 2 bases not matched to a gene. Germline V CDR1 and CDR2: GTSNPN, SVGIG (reference sequence). The CDR3 has 15 residues. CDR3 region: CAWSGGQGNTGELFF. Written as DNA, the CDR3 is TGTGCCTGGAGTGGCGGACAGGGGAACACCGGGGAGCTGTTTTTT.

The rearrangement joins TRBV4-1 to TRBJ1-2; D not resolved. Germline-derived CDR1 and CDR2 are MGHRA and YSYEKL. The CDR3 contains 15 residues. V was trimmed by 2 bases and J by 0 bases, leaving 10 bases between them. This chain's CDR3 is CASSQRLGANYGYTF. DNA of the CDR3: TGCGCCAGCAGCCAACGACTCGGGGCTAACTATGGCTACACCTTC.

Only one count was recorded for this clone. The gene calls are TRBV15 and TRBJ2-7; a weak D match, TRBD2 (7 bases). Germline-derived CDR1 and CDR2 are LNHNV and YYDKDF (reference sequence). Trimming shortened V by 3 bases and J by 1 base, and 16 bases separated the two germline ends. CDR3 size: 16 residues. CDR3 in DNA: TGTGCCACCAGCAGCCGAACGGGGGGCAATTCCTACGAGCAGTACTTC. Its translation is CATSSRTGGNSYEQYF.

The V call is TRBV6-6, the J call TRBJ2-5, with TRBD2 identical over 8 bases. This CDR3 is 13 amino acids long. The germline V gene encodes CDR1 MNHNY and CDR2 SVGAGI (reference sequence). With 7 bases clipped from V and 3 bases from J, the junction kept 4 bases outside the gene matches. CDR3 coding DNA: TGTGCCAGCAACCGACTAGCGAAAGAGACCCAGTACTTC. It yields the protein CASNRLAKETQYF.

The gene calls are TRBV28 and TRBJ1-2; D gene ambiguous. The germline CDR1 and CDR2 sequences are MDHEN and SYDVKM. The CDR3 is 11 amino acids. The germline V and J ends were trimmed by 3 bases and 1 base, with 0 bases remaining between them. The DNA for the CDR3 is TGTGCCAGCAGTTTTAACTATGGCTACACCTTC. Amino acid sequence: CASSFNYGYTF.

This chain connects TRBV15 to TRBJ1-2, with D unresolved. The V end lost 8 bases, the J end lost 5 bases, and 15 bases lay between the germline ends. The CDR3 sequence is 13 residues long. Germline assignment: CDR1 LNHNV and CDR2 YYDKDF (reference sequence). Here the CDR3 reads CATGQDGIYGYTF. The DNA for the CDR3 is TGTGCCACCGGCCAGGACGGAATTTATGGCTACACCTTC. The variable domain in full, completed from reference TRBV15 and TRBJ1-2, reads DAMVIQNPRYQVTQFGKPVTLSCSQTLNHNVMYWYQQKSSQAPKLLFHYYDKDFNNEADTPDNFQSRRPNTSFCFLDIRSPGLGDTAMYLCATGQDGIYGYTFGSGTRLTVV.

This sequence joins TRBV30 and TRBJ1-1, with D possibly TRBD1 on 5 matching bases. The CDR3 runs to 13 residues. V was pared by 3 bases and J by 6 bases, with 14 bases between. Germline-derived CDR1 and CDR2 are GTSNPN and SVGIG (reference sequence). The CDR3 coding sequence is TGTGCCTGGAGGCAGGGTCGGGAGGCTGAAGCTTTCTTT. Its protein product is CAWRQGREAEAFF.

The chain couples TRBV7-9 to TRBJ2-6; D is unclear. The germline gives CDR1 SEHNR, CDR2 FQNEAQ (reference sequence). Trimming removed 5 bases at V and 2 bases at J, with 7 bases between. The CDR3 has 14 residues. The CDR3: CASSPAPGANVLTF. CDR3 bases: TGTGCCAGCAGCCCAGCCCCTGGGGCCAACGTCCTGACTTTC.

The table lists this clone with a count of one. V usage is TRBV28 and J usage is TRBJ2-5; 10 bases map to TRBD2. The length of the CDR3 is 15 residues. The V and J ends lost 7 bases and 4 bases, in that order; junction bases with no gene match: 9. Germline V gene sequence: CDR1 MDHEN, CDR2 SYDVKM. The DNA for the CDR3 is TGTGCCAGCACCCGCCGGGCTAGCGGGGGAGAGACCCAGTACTTC. This codes for CASTRRASGGETQYF.

This rearrangement joins TRBV21-1 to TRBJ1-1; the DNA was not used to check the table's D call, TRBD1. TRBV21-1 is described as a pseudogene. This CDR3 is built from 12 residues. CDR3 loop: CASSSGASEAFF. The CDR3 bases are TGTGCCAGCAGCTCAGGGGCAAGTGAAGCTTTCTTT.

The rearrangement uses TRBV4-3 and TRBJ1-1; D not certain. Germline V gene lookup returns CDR1 LGHNA and CDR2 YSLEER. This CDR3 contains 12 residues. V lost 4 bases and J lost 5, with 8 bases in between. CDR3 nucleotide sequence: TGCGCCAGCAGCCTAAGTGGGACTGAAGCTTTCTTT. The encoded protein is CASSLSGTEAFF.

The CDR3 sequence: CASRPKRHHGYTF. CDR3 coding DNA: TGTGCCAGCAGACCCAAAAGGCACCATGGCTACACCTTC. The J gene is TRBJ1-2, the V gene TRBV5-8, with unresolved D. The CDR3 spans 13 residues. The germline gives CDR1 SGHTS, CDR2 YDEGEE. Deletions cut 5 bases from V and 6 bases from J, with 14 bases between.

The chain links TRBV7-2 to TRBJ1-3; 7 bases fit TRBD1. With 5 bases clipped from V and 4 bases from J, the junction kept 11 bases outside the gene matches. The CDR3 consists of 16 residues. CDR1 and CDR2 (germline): SGHTA, FQGNSA. The CDR3 sequence is CASSTRQGGLGNTIYF. Written as DNA, the CDR3 is TGTGCCAGCAGCACACGACAGGGCGGGTTAGGAAACACCATATATTTT.

The gene calls are TRBV5-1 and TRBJ2-5, with 7 bases aligning to TRBD1. Germline values: CDR1 SGHRS, CDR2 YFSETQ. The CDR3 is 15 residues long. The trim removed 4 bases at V and 4 bases at J, leaving 10 bases unmatched. DNA for the CDR3: TGCGCCAGCAGCGCACGTGAGACAGGGCTAGAGACCCAGTACTTC. Protein: CASSARETGLETQYF. The complete variable domain, with remaining parts taken from reference TRBV5-1 and TRBJ2-5, reads KAGVTQTPRYLIKTRGQQVTLSCSPISGHRSVSWYQQTPGQGLQFLFEYFSETQRNKGNFPGRFSGRQFSNSRSEMNVSTLELGDSALYLCASSARETGLETQYFGPGTRLLVL.

The V call is TRBV2, the J call TRBJ1-4; 11 bases map to TRBD1. CDR1 is SNHLY, CDR2 FYNNEI, per germline. Unmatched junction bases numbered 3, after V lost 5 bases and J lost 10 bases. The CDR3 loop spans 13 amino acids. The CDR3 sequence is CASSTGQGVKLFF. The CDR3 DNA sequence: TGTGCCAGCAGTACGGGACAGGGGGTAAAACTGTTTTTT.

The table lists this clone with a few counts. This chain joins TRBV18 and TRBJ1-6; D is uncertain. V lost 3 bases to trimming and J lost 7 bases, with 13 bases between them. The germline V gene encodes CDR1 KGHSH and CDR2 LQKENI. The CDR3 length is 15 residues. Here the CDR3 reads CASSPYTAENSPLHF. CDR3 nucleotide sequence: TGTGCCAGCTCACCGTACACAGCAGAGAATTCACCCCTCCACTTT.

The rearrangement joins TRBV2 to TRBJ1-1; possibly TRBD1 for D (5 bases). V lost 5 bases, J lost 6 bases, and 13 bases lay in between. The CDR3 runs 13 residues. CDR1 and CDR2 (germline): SNHLY, FYNNEI. The CDR3 DNA follows: TGTGCCAGCAGTTGGGACTTGGCGGCTGAAGCTTTCTTT. Protein: CASSWDLAAEAFF.

The chain combines TRBV7-3 with TRBJ1-2, with unresolved D. Germline V gene lookup returns CDR1 SGHTA and CDR2 FQGTGA. V dropped 5 bases and J dropped 8 bases, with 18 bases sitting between them. This CDR3 region has 14 residues. The CDR3 is CASSRGIDAGGYTF. The CDR3 bases are TGTGCCAGCAGCCGTGGGATAGACGCGGGGGGCTACACCTTC.

This rearrangement joins TRBV10-2 to TRBJ2-2, with 7 positions matching TRBD2. Trimming removed 5 bases from V and 7 bases from J; junction bases left unmatched: 4. CDR1 and CDR2 from the germline V gene are WSHSY and SAAADI. This CDR3 is 13 amino acids long. This CDR3 reads CASSRDYLGELFF. The CDR3 DNA reads TGCGCCAGCAGTCGGGACTACCTCGGGGAGCTGTTTTTT.

The chain joins TRBV6-5 to TRBJ2-7; D call uncertain. In germline, CDR1 is MNHEY, CDR2 SVGAGI. V was shortened by 8 bases and J by 2 bases, with 13 bases between the two germline ends. CDR3 length: 13 residues. The CDR3 region is CASARPATYEQYF. CDR3 bases: TGTGCCAGCGCCCGCCCAGCAACCTACGAGCAGTACTTC.

The rearrangement links TRBV7-2 to TRBJ1-2; TRBD1 is a possible D gene (5 bases). CDR3 size: 14 residues. Between the trimmed V and J ends, which lost 2 bases and 4 bases, there was a span of 11 bases. Germline V gene lookup returns CDR1 SGHTA and CDR2 FQGNSA. CDR3 in amino acids: CASSLNRGVYGYTF. The CDR3 DNA is TGTGCCAGCAGCTTAAATAGGGGTGTCTATGGCTACACCTTC.

The rearrangement joins TRBV11-2 to TRBJ1-5, with no clear D. V shed 1 base and J shed 7 bases, with 20 bases lying between them. The germline CDR1 and CDR2 sequences are SGHAT and FQNNGV. The CDR3 extends over 17 amino acids. The CDR3 DNA sequence: TGTGCCAGCAGCTTAGCGCCGTGGCTTTCCGAGGAACAGCCCCAGCATTTT. It yields the protein CASSLAPWLSEEQPQHF.

The chain links TRBV5-1 to TRBJ1-1; D might be TRBD1 (5 bases). This CDR3 contains 14 residues. Germline assignment: CDR1 SGHRS and CDR2 YFSETQ. The V and J ends lost 3 bases and 0 bases respectively, with 9 bases between them. CDR3 sequence (DNA): TGCGCCAGCAGCTCAGGGTCGTTGAACACTGAAGCTTTCTTT. This gives the protein CASSSGSLNTEAFF. Supplemented by reference TRBV5-1 and TRBJ1-1, the full variable domain reads KAGVTQTPRYLIKTRGQQVTLSCSPISGHRSVSWYQQTPGQGLQFLFEYFSETQRNKGNFPGRFSGRQFSNSRSEMNVSTLELGDSALYLCASSSGSLNTEAFFGQGTRLTVV.

V and J are TRBV9 and TRBJ1-2; no definite D call. The CDR3 extends over 15 amino acids. V lost 2 bases to trimming and J lost 8 bases, with 19 bases between them. Per the germline V gene, CDR1 is SGDLS and CDR2 is YYNGEE. The CDR3, as DNA: TGTGCCAGCAGCGTTGATCATGTTCAAACGGTCGGCTACACCTTC. This gives the protein CASSVDHVQTVGYTF. Together with reference TRBV9 and TRBJ1-2, the CDR3 gives the full variable domain: DSGVTQTPKHLITATGQRVTLRCSPRSGDLSVYWYQQSLDQGLQFLIQYYNGEERAKGNILERFSAQQFPDLHSELNLSSLELGDSALYFCASSVDHVQTVGYTFGSGTRLTVV.

J is TRBJ2-7 and V is TRBV11-1, with D perhaps matching TRBD2 (6 bases). V was pared by 5 bases and J by 2 bases, with 16 bases between. The CDR3 is made up of 15 amino acids. Germline values: CDR1 SGHAT, CDR2 FQDESV (reference sequence). The CDR3 is CASSTTWGEAYEQYF. In nucleotides, the CDR3 is TGTGCCAGCAGCACCACGTGGGGGGAAGCCTACGAGCAGTACTTC.

The J gene is TRBJ2-1, the V gene TRBV30; D gene unclear. Trimming left V 4 bases short and J 5 bases short, with 6 bases between. CDR1 is GTSNPN and CDR2 is SVGIG in the germline V gene (reference sequence). The CDR3 is 11 residues long. The chain's CDR3 is CAWTGDNEQFF. The CDR3 DNA reads TGTGCCTGGACAGGAGACAATGAGCAGTTCTTC.